This T cell receptor (beta chain) comes out of a study of cytomegalovirus exposure and HLA in healthy donors. Findings and limits, study-wide: The study designated roughly 160 TCR beta chains cytomegalovirus-associated. That first-cohort TCR clusters tended to co-occur in the approximately 110 validation repertoires was found in a later analysis.

In the case of this clone: Its antigen is unknown.

Sequencing was performed with immunoSEQ multiplex PCR; in TCRdb, only in-frame clones are kept and a portion is missing. The sample holds 260,000 or so clones, around nine tenths seen once. Sequencing input: PBMCs. The TCR sequence derives from a woman aged 18-35 years in good health and CMV-seronegative.

The CDR3 DNA sequence: TGTGCCAGCAGCGGAGTGGTAGCGGGTCCCTACAATGAGCAGTTCTTC. This translates into CASSGVVAGPYNEQFF. The chain recombines TRBV7-3 with TRBJ2-1, with 7 bases matching TRBD2. The J segment lost 2 bases and the V segment lost 5 bases, leaving 9 bases of the junction unmatched. The CDR3 totals 16 residues. The germline V gene encodes CDR1 SGHTA and CDR2 FQGTGA.